The rows below give T cell receptor beta chains drawn from one sample of a study of T cell repertoires in cytomegalovirus infection. TCRdb reprocessed the reads via MiXCR and lists one record per CDR3 protein. There are 7,500 to 9,000 distinct CDR3 sequences in the sample; 45% to 55% occur only once, and roughly 77% lies in the top ten. These receptors' targets are unknown. The specimen sequenced was PBMCs, sequenced either directly or after in vitro stimulation (not recorded which). These TCRs come from a human donor in good health (CMV status not recorded). Some clones in this sample may be carry-over from other donors' samples. The CDR3 runs from the conserved cysteine through the conserved F or W. D genes are given only for firm matches. Expanded clones are given a class, and other clones once, few, many or no size at all.

once	TRBV7-4	TRBJ2-1	-	TGTGCCAGCAGCCCAAAAACTAGCTTTAGTAACAATGAGCAGTTCTTC	CASSPKTSFSNNEQFF
medium-sized	TRBV20-1	TRBJ2-7	TRBD1	TGCAGTGCTACCGGGACAGGCCGCGAGGGAGAACTCACCTACGAGCAGTACTTC	CSATGTGREGELTYEQYF
few	TRBV11-2	TRBJ1-1	TRBD1	TGTGCCAGCAGCTCGTGGGCAGGGGGCGGCACTGAAGCTTTCTTT	CASSSWAGGGTEAFF
few	TRBV6-5	TRBJ2-5	TRBD1	TGTGCCAGCAGCCGCAAAGGGGGCGTCCAAGATACCCAGTACTTC	CASSRKGGVQDTQYF
few	TRBV6-1	TRBJ2-1	-	TGTGCCAGCAGTCCGAGCCGGTGGGAGCAGTTCTTC	CASSPSRWEQFF
few	TRBV19	TRBJ1-5	TRBD1	TGTGCCAGTAAGTCAATATATACCGGGACAGGTGAAGACAATCAGCCCCGGCATTTT	CASKSIYTGTGEDNQPRHF
-	TRBV7-6	TRBJ2-1	-	TGTTCCAGCAGCCAGGGCAGGGTCGGGTACAATGAGCAGTTCTTC	CSSSQGRVGYNEQFF
-	TRBV2	TRBJ2-5	TRBD2	TGTGCCAGCAGAGCGGGACTAGCGGGCTTCCAAGAGACCCAGTACTTC	CASRAGLAGFQETQYF
-	TRBV4-1	TRBJ1-2	-	TGTTCCGGCAGCCAAGATCGGCTAACGGGTGGCTACAACTTC	CSGSQDRLTGGYNF
-	TRBV20-1	TRBJ1-3	-	TGCAGTGCGAGGGAAACGAGCTCTGGAAACACCATATATTTT	CSARETSSGNTIYF
few	TRBV12-3/TRBV12-4	TRBJ2-4	-	TGTGCCAGCAGTTTAACCGGACAGCCAGCAAACATTCAGTACTTC	CASSLTGQPANIQYF
-	TRBV20-1	TRBJ2-1	-	TGCAGTGCTAGAGAGAGTGTTAATGAGCAGTTCTTC	CSARESVNEQFF
-	TRBV4-1	TRBJ2-5	-	TGCGCCAGCAGCAGACGACAGGCACAAGATACCCAGTACTTC	CASSRRQAQDTQYF
-	TRBV4-1	TRBJ2-1	TRBD2	TGCGCCAGCAGCCAAGCTGACCCGGGACATCGAGGGTGGACTAGCGGTAAGAATGAGCAGTTCTTC	CASSQADPGHRGWTSGKNEQFF
-	TRBV12-5	TRBJ2-1	-	TGTGCTAGTGGTTTCTTGCGGAATGAGCAGTTCTTC	CASGFLRNEQFF
-	TRBV3-1	TRBJ2-5	TRBD2	TGTGCCAGCAGCCAAACGATACTAGCGGGGGCTCCTAAGACCCAGTACTTC	CASSQTILAGAPKTQYF
-	TRBV7-8	TRBJ2-3	-	TGTGCCAGCAGCCCGGGACTCACAGATACGCAGTATTTT	CASSPGLTDTQYF
few	TRBV7-6	TRBJ2-1	TRBD1	TGTGCCAGCAGCTTAGCGGGTCCGGGACAGGCCTACAATGAGCAGTTCTTC	CASSLAGPGQAYNEQFF
-	TRBV5-5	TRBJ2-1	-	TGTGACAGCACCTGGGGGAATGATCATTTCTTC	CDSTWGNDHFF
-	TRBV27	TRBJ2-1	TRBD2	TGTGCCAGCAGTTTAGCGGCTAGCGGTGACAATGAGCAGTTCTTC	CASSLAASGDNEQFF
-	TRBV11-2	TRBJ1-1	-	TGTGCCAGCAGACACAACCAGGACAGAAACACTGAAGCTTTCTTT	CASRHNQDRNTEAFF
-	TRBV4-2	TRBJ2-3	-	TGTTCCAGCAGACAAGATCGGACAGACTATTACGAGCAGTATTTT	CSSRQDRTDYYEQYF
-	TRBV7-8	TRBJ1-5	-	TGTGCCAGCCGGGGAGGACAGTCTAATAGCAATCAGCCCCAGCATTTT	CASRGGQSNSNQPQHF
-	TRBV7-6	TRBJ1-1	-	TGTGCCAGCAGCTCCATGGTGGCAGGGAGACCTGAAGCTTTCTTT	CASSSMVAGRPEAFF
-	TRBV7-9	TRBJ1-1	-	TGTGCCAGTGTCCGGGACTCCATCAACACTGAAGCTTTCTTT	CASVRDSINTEAFF
-	TRBV6-5	TRBJ1-5	TRBD1	TGTGCCACAGGCCTCCGACAGGGGACCCAGCAGCCCCATCCTTTT	CATGLRQGTQQPHPF
-	TRBV4-1	TRBJ2-3	-	TGCGCCAGCAGCCAAGCTAAGAGGGGCCCAGATACGCAGTATTTT	CASSQAKRGPDTQYF
-	TRBV18	TRBJ1-6	-	TGTGCCAGCTCACGAGTATCTCGGGCCCTCCACTTT	CASSRVSRALHF
many	TRBV7-9	TRBJ1-1	-	TGTGCCAGCAGCCGAACCTTCGGGGGGACCGGTGAAGCTTTCTTT	CASSRTFGGTGEAFF
-	TRBV12-3/TRBV12-4	TRBJ2-1	-	TGTGCCAGCAGCTCCCTAAGCCTCCTGTGGGTAGAAAGGTCCTACAATGAGCAGTTCTTC	CASSSLSLLWVERSYNEQFF
medium-sized	TRBV9	TRBJ2-1	-	TGTGCCAGCAGCCCAACAGGGACCCTGAGGAATGAGCAGTTCTTC	CASSPTGTLRNEQFF
-	TRBV19	TRBJ1-1	-	TGTGCCAGTAACCCCTCGCAGGTGTCGAACACTGAAGCTTTCTTT	CASNPSQVSNTEAFF
-	TRBV12-3/TRBV12-4	TRBJ2-7	TRBD2	TGTGCCAGCAGTTTGTGGGGGGGATTAAGCTCCTACGAGCAGTACTTC	CASSLWGGLSSYEQYF
many	TRBV7-9	TRBJ1-1	-	TGTGCCAGCAGAGGGGGGTCGGCCACTGAAGCTTTCTTT	CASRGGSATEAFF
-	TRBV7-2	TRBJ1-1	-	TGTGGCAGAGGCTTAGATTCTAGGGGCTCGAACACTGAAGCTTTCTTT	CGRGLDSRGSNTEAFF
-	TRBV3-1	TRBJ1-1	-	TGTGCCAGCAGCCAAGGACAGTTCATGAACACTGAAGCTTTCTTT	CASSQGQFMNTEAFF
-	TRBV7-2	TRBJ1-2	TRBD1	TGTGCCAGCAGCTCCCCGACAGGGCGAACCTTTAACTATGGCTACACCTTC	CASSSPTGRTFNYGYTF
-	TRBV6-1	TRBJ2-2	TRBD1	TGTGCCAGCAGCCGCCAGAAATACCAGGGGGACACCGGGGAGCTGTTTTTT	CASSRQKYQGDTGELFF
few	TRBV10-3	TRBJ1-6	TRBD1	TGTGCCATCCGTACAGGGGGCAGGTCACCCCTCCACTTT	CAIRTGGRSPLHF
-	TRBV12-5	TRBJ2-1	-	TGTGCTAGTGGTTTGGTATCGGTAATAGTGGCCGTCCCCTCCCCTGAGCGGTTCTTC	CASGLVSVIVAVPSPERFF
few	TRBV7-9	TRBJ2-3	-	TGTGCCAGCAGTTACCGAGGCGGGGACACTAGCACAGATACGCAGTATTTT	CASSYRGGDTSTDTQYF
few	TRBV6-1	TRBJ1-5	TRBD1	TGTTCCACATGCCTACGACAGGGGACCAATCAGCCCCAGCATTTT	CSTCLRQGTNQPQHF
-	TRBV10-3	TRBJ1-5	TRBD1	TGTGCCATCAGTGAGTCGGAACAGGGGAGTGACGAGACTCGCAATCCGCCCACGCATTTT	CAISESEQGSDETRNPPTHF
-	TRBV9	TRBJ2-7	TRBD2	TGTGCCAGCAGCGTTTATGGGACTAGTTACTCCTACGAGCAGTACTTC	CASSVYGTSYSYEQYF
-	TRBV7-6	TRBJ2-7	-	TGTGCCAGCATCCTAGGACCACAGTGGATCTCCTACGAGCAGTACTTC	CASILGPQWISYEQYF
-	TRBV12-3/TRBV12-4	TRBJ1-1	-	TGTGCCAGCGGCCGCAGGGTTTCCAAACAGTTCACTGAAGCTTTCTTT	CASGRRVSKQFTEAFF
few	TRBV11-2	TRBJ2-3	-	TGTGCCAGCAGCCCCCCTGGCGGGGTCAGCACAGATACGCAGTATTTT	CASSPPGGVSTDTQYF
-	TRBV18	TRBJ1-4	-	TGTGCCAGCTCACCACGTGGAGGGGTAGGTGAAAAAACGTTTTTT	CASSPRGGVGEKTFF
few	TRBV7-2	TRBJ1-1	-	TGTGCCAGCAGCCCGAATCGCCGGGTGAACACTGAAGCTTTCTTT	CASSPNRRVNTEAFF
-	TRBV12-5	TRBJ2-1	-	TGTGCTAGTGGTGTGGTATCGGTAATTGTTGCCGTCCCCTACAATGAGCAGTTCTTC	CASGVVSVIVAVPYNEQFF
-	TRBV7-6	TRBJ1-3	-	TGTGCCAGCAGCTCAGAGGAACAGCAAAACACCATATATTTT	CASSSEEQQNTIYF
-	TRBV5-6	TRBJ1-5	-	TGTGCCAGCAGCTTGGGGGGCTTGGACAGCCAGCCCCAGCATTTT	CASSLGGLDSQPQHF
-	TRBV29-1	TRBJ1-2	-	TGCAGCGTTGAGCCACAGGGAGAGGGGTTCTATGGCTACACCTTC	CSVEPQGEGFYGYTF
-	TRBV12-3/TRBV12-4	TRBJ2-1	-	TGTGCCAGTCAGCAGCGGGGGCAGGGGGCGTTCTATGAGCAGTTCTTC	CASQQRGQGAFYEQFF